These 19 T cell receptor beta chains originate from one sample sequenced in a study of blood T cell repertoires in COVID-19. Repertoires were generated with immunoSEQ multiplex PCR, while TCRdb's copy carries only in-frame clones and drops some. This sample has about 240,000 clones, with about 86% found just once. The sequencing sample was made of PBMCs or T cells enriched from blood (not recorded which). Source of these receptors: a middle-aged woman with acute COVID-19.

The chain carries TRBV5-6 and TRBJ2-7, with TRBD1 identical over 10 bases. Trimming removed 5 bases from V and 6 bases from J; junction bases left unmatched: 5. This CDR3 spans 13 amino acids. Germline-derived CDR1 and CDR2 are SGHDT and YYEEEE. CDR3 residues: CASSWGTGAEQYF. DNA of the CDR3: TGTGCCAGCAGTTGGGGGACAGGGGCCGAGCAGTACTTC.

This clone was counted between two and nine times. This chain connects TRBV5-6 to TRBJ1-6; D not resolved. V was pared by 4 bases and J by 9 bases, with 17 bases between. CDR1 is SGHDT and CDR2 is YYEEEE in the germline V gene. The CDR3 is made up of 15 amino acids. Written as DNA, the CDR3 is TGTGCCAGCAGCCGGGGAATTAGGTCTTTTTCACCCCTCCACTTT. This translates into CASSRGIRSFSPLHF. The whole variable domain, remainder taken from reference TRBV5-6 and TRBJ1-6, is DAGVTQSPTHLIKTRGQQVTLRCSPKSGHDTVSWYQQALGQGPQFIFQYYEEEERQRGNFPDRFSGHQFPNYSSELNVNALLLGDSALYLCASSRGIRSFSPLHFGNGTRLTVT.

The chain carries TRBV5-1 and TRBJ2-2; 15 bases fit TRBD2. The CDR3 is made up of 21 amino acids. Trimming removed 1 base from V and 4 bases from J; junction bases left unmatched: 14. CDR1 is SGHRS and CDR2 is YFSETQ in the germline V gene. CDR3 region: CASSLSPGTSGRTRGTGELFF. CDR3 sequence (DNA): TGCGCCAGCAGCTTGTCGCCCGGGACTAGCGGGAGGACGCGAGGCACCGGGGAGCTGTTTTTT. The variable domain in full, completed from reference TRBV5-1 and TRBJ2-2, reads KAGVTQTPRYLIKTRGQQVTLSCSPISGHRSVSWYQQTPGQGLQFLFEYFSETQRNKGNFPGRFSGRQFSNSRSEMNVSTLELGDSALYLCASSLSPGTSGRTRGTGELFFGEGSRLTVL.

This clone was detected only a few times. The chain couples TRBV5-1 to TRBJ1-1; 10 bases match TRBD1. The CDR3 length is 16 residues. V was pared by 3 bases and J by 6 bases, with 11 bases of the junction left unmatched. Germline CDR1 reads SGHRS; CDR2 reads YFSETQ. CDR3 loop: CASSSTGPGTGAEAFF. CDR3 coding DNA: TGCGCCAGCAGCTCCACTGGCCCGGGGACAGGGGCTGAAGCTTTCTTT.

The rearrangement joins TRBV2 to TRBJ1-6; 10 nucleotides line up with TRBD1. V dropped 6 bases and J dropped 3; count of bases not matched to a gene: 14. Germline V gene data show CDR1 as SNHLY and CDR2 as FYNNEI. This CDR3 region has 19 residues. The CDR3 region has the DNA TGTGCCAGCAGCGAACGAGGGACAGGGGTTGGGGGCTATAATTCACCCCTCCACTTT. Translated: CASSERGTGVGGYNSPLHF.

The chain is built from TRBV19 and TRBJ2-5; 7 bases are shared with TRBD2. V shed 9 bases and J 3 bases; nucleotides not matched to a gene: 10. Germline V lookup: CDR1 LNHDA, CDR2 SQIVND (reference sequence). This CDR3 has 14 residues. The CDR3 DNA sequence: TGTGCCAGCAGACGGGAGGATGGGGAAGAGACCCAGTACTTC. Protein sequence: CASRREDGEETQYF.

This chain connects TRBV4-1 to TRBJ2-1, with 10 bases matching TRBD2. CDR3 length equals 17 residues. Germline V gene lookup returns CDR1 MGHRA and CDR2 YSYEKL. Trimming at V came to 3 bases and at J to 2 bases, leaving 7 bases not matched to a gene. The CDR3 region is CASSHRTSGTPYNEQFF. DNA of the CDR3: TGCGCCAGCAGCCATAGAACTAGCGGGACTCCCTACAATGAGCAGTTCTTC.

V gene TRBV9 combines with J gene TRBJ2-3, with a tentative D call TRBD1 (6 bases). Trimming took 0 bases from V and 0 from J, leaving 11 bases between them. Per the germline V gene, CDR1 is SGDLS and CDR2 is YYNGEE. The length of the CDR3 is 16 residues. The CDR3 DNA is TGTGCCAGCAGCGTAGAAGGGGGATCTAGCACAGATACGCAGTATTTT. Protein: CASSVEGGSSTDTQYF.

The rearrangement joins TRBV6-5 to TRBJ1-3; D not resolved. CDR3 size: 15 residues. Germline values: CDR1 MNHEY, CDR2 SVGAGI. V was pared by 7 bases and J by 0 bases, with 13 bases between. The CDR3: CASNKIADSGNTIYF. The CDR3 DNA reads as TGTGCCAGCAATAAGATAGCGGACTCTGGAAACACCATATATTTT.

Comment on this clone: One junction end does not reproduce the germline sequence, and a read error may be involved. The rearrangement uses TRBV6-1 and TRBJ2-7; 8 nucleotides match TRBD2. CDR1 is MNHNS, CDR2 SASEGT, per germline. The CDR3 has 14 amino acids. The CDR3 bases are TGTGCCAGCAGTCAAGCGGGGGACTTCTACGAGCAGTACTTC. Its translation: CASSQAGDFYEQYF.

CDR3 in DNA: TGTGCCTGGCGTCCGACACTACAGGGAAACACTGAAGCTTTCTTT. This sequence encodes CAWRPTLQGNTEAFF. The chain uses TRBV30 and TRBJ1-1; maybe TRBD1 (6 bases). The ends were cut back, 5 bases at V and 2 bases at J, with 18 bases in the middle. Germline CDR1 reads GTSNPN; CDR2 reads SVGIG (reference sequence). CDR3 size: 15 residues.

The CDR3 coding sequence is TGTGCCAGCGCCGGTCGGGGCTCTGGGGCCAACGTCCTGACTTTC. Translated: CASAGRGSGANVLTF. The gene calls are TRBV7-6 and TRBJ2-6, with D tentatively TRBD2 (5 bases). This CDR3 region has 15 residues. In germline, CDR1 is SGHVS, CDR2 FNYEAQ. V lost 8 bases to trimming and J lost 0 bases, with 11 bases between them.

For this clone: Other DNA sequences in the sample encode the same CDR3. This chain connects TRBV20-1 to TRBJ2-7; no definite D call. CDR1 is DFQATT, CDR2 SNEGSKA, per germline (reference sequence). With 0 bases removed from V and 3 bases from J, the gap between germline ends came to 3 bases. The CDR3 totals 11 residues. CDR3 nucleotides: TGCAGTGCTAGAGATTACTACGAGCAGTACTTC. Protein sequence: CSARDYYEQYF.

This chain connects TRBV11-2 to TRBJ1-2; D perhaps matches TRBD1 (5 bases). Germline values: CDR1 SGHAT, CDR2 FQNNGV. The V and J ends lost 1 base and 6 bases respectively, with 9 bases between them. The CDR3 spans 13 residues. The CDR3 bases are TGTGCCAGCAGCTTAGTCGTAGGGGATGGCTACACCTTC. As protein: CASSLVVGDGYTF.

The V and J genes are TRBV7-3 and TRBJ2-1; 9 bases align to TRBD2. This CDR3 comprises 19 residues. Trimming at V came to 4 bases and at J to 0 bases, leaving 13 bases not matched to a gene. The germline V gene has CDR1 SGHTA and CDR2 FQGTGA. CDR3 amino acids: CASSSGSAGGPFSYNEQFF. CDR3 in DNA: TGTGCCAGCAGCTCCGGGTCAGCGGGAGGTCCCTTCTCCTACAATGAGCAGTTCTTC. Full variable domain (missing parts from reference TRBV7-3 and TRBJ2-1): GAGVSQTPSNKVTEKGKYVELRCDPISGHTALYWYRQSLGQGPEFLIYFQGTGAADDSGLPNDRFFAVRPEGSVSTLKIQRTERGDSAVYLCASSSGSAGGPFSYNEQFFGPGTRLTVL.

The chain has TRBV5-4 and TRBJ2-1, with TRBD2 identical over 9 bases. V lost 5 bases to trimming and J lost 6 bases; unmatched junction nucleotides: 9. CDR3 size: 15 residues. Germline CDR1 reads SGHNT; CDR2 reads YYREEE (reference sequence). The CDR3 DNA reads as TGTGCCAGCAGTCTGACTAGCGGCGATTCCAATGAGCAGTTCTTC. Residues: CASSLTSGDSNEQFF.

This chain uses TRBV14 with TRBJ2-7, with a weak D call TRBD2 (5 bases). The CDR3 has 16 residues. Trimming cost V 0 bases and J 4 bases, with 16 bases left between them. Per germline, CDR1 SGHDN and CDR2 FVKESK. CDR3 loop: CASSQEGETRDYEQYF. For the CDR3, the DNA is TGTGCCAGCAGCCAAGAGGGAGAAACTAGGGATTACGAGCAGTACTTC.

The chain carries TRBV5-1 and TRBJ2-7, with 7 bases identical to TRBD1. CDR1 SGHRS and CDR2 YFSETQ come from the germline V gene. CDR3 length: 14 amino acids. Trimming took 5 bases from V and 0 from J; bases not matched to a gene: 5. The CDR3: CASSWGTVSYEQYF. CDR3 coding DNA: TGCGCCAGCAGTTGGGGGACAGTCTCCTACGAGCAGTACTTC.

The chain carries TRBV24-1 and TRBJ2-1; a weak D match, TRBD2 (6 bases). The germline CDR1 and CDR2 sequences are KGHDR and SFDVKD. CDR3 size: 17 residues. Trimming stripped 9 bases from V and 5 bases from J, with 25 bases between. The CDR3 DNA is TGTGCCACCGGTAGGGGCGGGATTGGCGGAATCAACAATGAGCAGTTCTTC. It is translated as CATGRGGIGGINNEQFF.